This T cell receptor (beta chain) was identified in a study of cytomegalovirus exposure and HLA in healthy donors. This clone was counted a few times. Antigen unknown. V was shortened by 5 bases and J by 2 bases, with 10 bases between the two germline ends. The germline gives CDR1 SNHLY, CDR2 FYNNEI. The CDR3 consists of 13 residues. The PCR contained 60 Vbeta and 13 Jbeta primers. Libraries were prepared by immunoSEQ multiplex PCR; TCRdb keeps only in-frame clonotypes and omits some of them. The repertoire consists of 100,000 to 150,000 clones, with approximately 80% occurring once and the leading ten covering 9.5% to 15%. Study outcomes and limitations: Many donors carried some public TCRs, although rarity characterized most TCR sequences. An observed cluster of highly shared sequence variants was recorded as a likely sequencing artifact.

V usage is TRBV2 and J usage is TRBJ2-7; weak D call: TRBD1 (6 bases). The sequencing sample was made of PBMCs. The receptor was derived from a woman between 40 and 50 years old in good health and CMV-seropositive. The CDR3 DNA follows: TGTGCCAGCAGTAAAGGACAGACCTACGAGCAGTACTTC. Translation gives CASSKGQTYEQYF.